This T cell receptor beta chain originates from a study of CD8+ T cells in alopecia areata. Across the study: A regimen of oral tofacitinib, 5 to 10 mg twice daily, was given to treated patients. General study results and limits: In scalp and blood during tofacitinib, many expanded lesional clones persisted.

Treatment indicated: oral pan-JAK inhibitor, 5-10 mg twice daily. Specimens obtained from alopecia areata patients comprised lesional scalp punch biopsies and peripheral blood. Comment on this clone: The antigen is undetermined.

Isolated RNA was reverse transcribed into cDNA used as the sequencing template. The data were produced by immunoSEQ multiplex PCR, yet TCRdb's version contains in-frame clones alone and is incomplete. The table records over 80,000 clones, roughly 46% of them present only once. Sequenced material: CD8+ T cells sorted from blood, taken at week 24, from a patient treated with tofacitinib. The receptor was derived from a human donor with alopecia areata.

Written as DNA, the CDR3 is TGTGCCAGCAGTGAAGGTTTAGCGGGAGGGCCTTACAATGAGCAGTTCTTC. Residues: CASSEGLAGGPYNEQFF. The chain joins TRBV6-1 to TRBJ2-1; 11 nucleotides agree with TRBD2. The CDR3 has 17 amino acids. Trimming at V came to 1 base and at J to 4 bases, leaving 6 bases not matched to a gene. Germline lookup yields CDR1 MNHNS and CDR2 SASEGT.